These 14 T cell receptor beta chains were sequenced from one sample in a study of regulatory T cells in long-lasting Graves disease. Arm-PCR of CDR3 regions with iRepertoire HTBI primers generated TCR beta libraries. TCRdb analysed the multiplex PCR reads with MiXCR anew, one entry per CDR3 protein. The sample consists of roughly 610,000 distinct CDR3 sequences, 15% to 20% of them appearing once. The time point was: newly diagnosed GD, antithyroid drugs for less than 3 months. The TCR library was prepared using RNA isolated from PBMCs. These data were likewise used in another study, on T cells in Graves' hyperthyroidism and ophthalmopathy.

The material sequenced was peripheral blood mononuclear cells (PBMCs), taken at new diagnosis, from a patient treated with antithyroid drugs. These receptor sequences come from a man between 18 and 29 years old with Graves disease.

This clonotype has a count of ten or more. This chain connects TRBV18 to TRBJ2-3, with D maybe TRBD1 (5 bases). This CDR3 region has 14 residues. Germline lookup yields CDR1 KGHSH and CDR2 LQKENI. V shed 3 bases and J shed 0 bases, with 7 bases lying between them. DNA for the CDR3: TGTGCCAGCTCACCCGCAGGGAGCACAGATACGCAGTATTTT. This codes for CASSPAGSTDTQYF.

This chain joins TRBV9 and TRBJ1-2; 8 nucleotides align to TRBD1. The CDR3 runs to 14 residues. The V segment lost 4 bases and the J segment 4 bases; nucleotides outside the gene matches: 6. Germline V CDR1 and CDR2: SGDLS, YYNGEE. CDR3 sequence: CASSYRGGLYGYTF. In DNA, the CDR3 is TGTGCCAGCAGCTACAGGGGGGGCCTCTATGGCTACACCTTC.

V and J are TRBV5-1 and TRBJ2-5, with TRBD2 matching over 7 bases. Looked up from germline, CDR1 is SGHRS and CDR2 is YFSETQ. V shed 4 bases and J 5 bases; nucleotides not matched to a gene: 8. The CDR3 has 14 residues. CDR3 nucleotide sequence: TGCGCCAGCAGCCTTTCGAGCGGGACGGAGACCCAGTACTTC. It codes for CASSLSSGTETQYF.

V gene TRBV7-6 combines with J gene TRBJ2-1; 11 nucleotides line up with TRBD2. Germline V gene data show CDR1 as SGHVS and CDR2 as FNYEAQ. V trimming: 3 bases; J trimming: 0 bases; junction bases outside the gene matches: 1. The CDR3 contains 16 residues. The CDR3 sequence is CASSFSGGGSYNEQFF. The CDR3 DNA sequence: TGTGCCAGCAGCTTTAGCGGGGGGGGCTCCTACAATGAGCAGTTCTTC.

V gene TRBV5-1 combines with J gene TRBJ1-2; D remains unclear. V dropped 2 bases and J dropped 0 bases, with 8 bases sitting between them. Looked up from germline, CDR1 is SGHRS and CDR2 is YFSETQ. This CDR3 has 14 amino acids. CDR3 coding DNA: TGCGCCAGCAGCTTAGGAAAGCCTAACTATGGCTACACCTTC. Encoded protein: CASSLGKPNYGYTF.

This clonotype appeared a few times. CDR3 loop: CATREGQGAYNEQFF. CDR3 in DNA: TGTGCCACCAGAGAAGGACAGGGGGCCTACAATGAGCAGTTCTTC. V usage is TRBV15 and J usage is TRBJ2-1; TRBD1 agrees at 10 bases. The CDR3 is 15 amino acids. Germline V gene data show CDR1 as LNHNV and CDR2 as YYDKDF (reference sequence). V was pared by 6 bases and J by 2 bases, with 4 bases of the junction left unmatched. Drawing the rest from reference TRBV15 and TRBJ2-1, the complete variable domain is DAMVIQNPRYQVTQFGKPVTLSCSQTLNHNVMYWYQQKSSQAPKLLFHYYDKDFNNEADTPDNFQSRRPNTSFCFLDIRSPGLGDTAMYLCATREGQGAYNEQFFGPGTRLTVL.

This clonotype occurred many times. The CDR3 loop is CASSLQGGSYNEQFF. The CDR3 nucleotides read TGCGCCAGCAGCCTTCAAGGGGGCTCCTACAATGAGCAGTTCTTC. The V and J genes are TRBV4-1 and TRBJ2-1, with D perhaps TRBD1 (6 bases). V dropped 4 bases and J dropped 0 bases, with 10 bases sitting between them. Germline CDR1 and CDR2: MGHRA and YSYEKL. This CDR3 region has 15 residues.

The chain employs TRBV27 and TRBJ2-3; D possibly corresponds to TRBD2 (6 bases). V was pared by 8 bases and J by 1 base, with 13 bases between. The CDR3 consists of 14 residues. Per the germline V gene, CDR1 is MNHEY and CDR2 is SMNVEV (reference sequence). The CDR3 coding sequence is TGTGCCAGCCACGGACTAAGCCGCACAGATACGCAGTATTTT. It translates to CASHGLSRTDTQYF.

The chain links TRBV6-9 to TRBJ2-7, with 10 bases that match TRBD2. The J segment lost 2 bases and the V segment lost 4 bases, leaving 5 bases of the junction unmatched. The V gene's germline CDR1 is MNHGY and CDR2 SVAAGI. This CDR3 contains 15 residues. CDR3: CASSWQLAGAYEQYF. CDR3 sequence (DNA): TGTGCCAGCAGTTGGCAGCTAGCGGGGGCCTACGAGCAGTACTTC.

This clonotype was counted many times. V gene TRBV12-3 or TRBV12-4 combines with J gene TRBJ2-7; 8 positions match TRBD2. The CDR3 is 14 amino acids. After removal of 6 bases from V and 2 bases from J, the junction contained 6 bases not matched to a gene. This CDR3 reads CASSRGGTAYEQYF. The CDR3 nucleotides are TGTGCCAGCAGCCGGGGGGGGACTGCCTACGAGCAGTACTTC.

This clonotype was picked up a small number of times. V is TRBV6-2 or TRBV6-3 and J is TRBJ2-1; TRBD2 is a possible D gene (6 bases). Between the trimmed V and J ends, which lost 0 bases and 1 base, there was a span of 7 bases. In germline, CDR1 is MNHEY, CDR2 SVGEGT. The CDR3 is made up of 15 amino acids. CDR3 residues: CASSYSAGSYNEQFF. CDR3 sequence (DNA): TGTGCCAGCAGTTACTCGGCGGGGTCCTACAATGAGCAGTTCTTC.

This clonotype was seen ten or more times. The CDR3 spells CASSIEERSTGYPQYF. CDR3 bases: TGTGCCAGCAGTATAGAAGAGCGGTCGACTGGGTATCCGCAGTATTTT. The chain couples TRBV27 to TRBJ2-3, with D possibly being TRBD2 (5 bases). This CDR3 has 16 residues. The V gene lost 5 bases and the J gene lost 10 bases, with 25 bases spanning the gap. Germline V CDR1 and CDR2: MNHEY, SMNVEV (reference sequence).

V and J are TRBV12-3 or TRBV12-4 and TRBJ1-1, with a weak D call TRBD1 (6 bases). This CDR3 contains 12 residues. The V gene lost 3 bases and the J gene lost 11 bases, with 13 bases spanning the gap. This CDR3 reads CASSFVQGIAFF. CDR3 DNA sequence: TGTGCCAGCAGTTTCGTACAGGGCATTGCTTTCTTT.

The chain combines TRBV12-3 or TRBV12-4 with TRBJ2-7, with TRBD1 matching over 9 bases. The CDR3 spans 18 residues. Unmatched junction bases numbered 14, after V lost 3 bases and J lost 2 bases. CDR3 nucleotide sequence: TGTGCCAGCAGTTTGTCTTGGACAGGGGACCTCTTGCCCTACGAGCAGTACTTC. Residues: CASSLSWTGDLLPYEQYF.